This T cell receptor (beta chain) was observed in a study of blood T cell repertoires in COVID-19. Study summary: In each case, the material was cDNA or gDNA derived from T cells, B-cell-depleted T cells, or PBMCs.

Some clones are missing from TCRdb's copy, which holds only in-frame ones; the method was immunoSEQ multiplex PCR. The sample shows about 200,000 clones, roughly 90% of them seen only once. The CDR3 contains 15 residues. Germline CDR1 reads SGHRS; CDR2 reads YFSETQ. The ends were cut back, 4 bases at V and 0 bases at J, with 10 bases in the middle. The participants were between roughly 18 and 89 years old and came from roughly 24 US areas. In Cohort 3, a recovered donor had either two negative PCRs, clearance, or symptom resolution. Sequencing was carried out using PBMCs or T cells enriched from blood (not recorded which). This chain joins TRBV5-1 and TRBJ2-2, with D perhaps TRBD2 (5 bases). The sequence was collected from a woman under 30 who had recovered from COVID-19. For the CDR3, the DNA is TGCGCCAGCAGCACGGAGAGGGCGAACACCGGGGAGCTGTTTTTT. This codes for CASSTERANTGELFF.